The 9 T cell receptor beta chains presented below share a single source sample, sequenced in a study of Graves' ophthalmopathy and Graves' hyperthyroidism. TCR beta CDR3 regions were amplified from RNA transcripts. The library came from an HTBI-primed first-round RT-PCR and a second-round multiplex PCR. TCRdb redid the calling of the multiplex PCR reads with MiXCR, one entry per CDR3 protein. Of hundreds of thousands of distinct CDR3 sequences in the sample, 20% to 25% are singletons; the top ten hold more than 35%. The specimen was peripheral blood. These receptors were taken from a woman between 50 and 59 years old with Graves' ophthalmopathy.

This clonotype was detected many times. In DNA form, the CDR3 reads TGTGCCAGCAGTTCCGGGACGCTGAATTCACCCCTCCACTTT. This sequence encodes CASSSGTLNSPLHF. The V gene is TRBV12-3 or TRBV12-4, the J gene TRBJ1-6, with D perhaps TRBD1 (5 bases). CDR3 length: 14 amino acids. V was pared by 4 bases and J by 7 bases, with 11 bases between.

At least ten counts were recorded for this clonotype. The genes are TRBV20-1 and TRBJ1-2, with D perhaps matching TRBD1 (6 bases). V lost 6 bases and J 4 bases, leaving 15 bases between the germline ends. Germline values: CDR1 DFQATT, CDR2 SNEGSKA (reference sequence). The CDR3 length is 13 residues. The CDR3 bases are TGCAGTGCCCCGGGGGGGGCGGGCTATGGCTACACCTTC. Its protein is CSAPGGAGYGYTF.

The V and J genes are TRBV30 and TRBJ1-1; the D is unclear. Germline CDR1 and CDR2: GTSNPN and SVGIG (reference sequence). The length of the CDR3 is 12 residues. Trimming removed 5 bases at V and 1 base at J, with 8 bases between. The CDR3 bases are TGTGCCTGGGACTCAGAGAACACTGAAGCTTTCTTT. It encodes CAWDSENTEAFF.

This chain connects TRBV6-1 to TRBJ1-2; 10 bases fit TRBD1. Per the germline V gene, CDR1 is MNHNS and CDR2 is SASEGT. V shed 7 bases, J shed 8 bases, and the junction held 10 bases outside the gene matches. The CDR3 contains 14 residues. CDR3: CASMRAGQGNGYTF. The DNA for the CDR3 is TGTGCCAGCATGAGGGCGGGACAGGGGAACGGCTACACCTTC.

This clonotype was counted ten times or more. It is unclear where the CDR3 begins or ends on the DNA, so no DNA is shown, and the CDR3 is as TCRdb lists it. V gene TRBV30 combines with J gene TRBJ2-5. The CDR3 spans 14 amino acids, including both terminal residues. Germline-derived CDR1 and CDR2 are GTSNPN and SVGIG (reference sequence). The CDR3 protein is CAWNTFGWEETQYF.

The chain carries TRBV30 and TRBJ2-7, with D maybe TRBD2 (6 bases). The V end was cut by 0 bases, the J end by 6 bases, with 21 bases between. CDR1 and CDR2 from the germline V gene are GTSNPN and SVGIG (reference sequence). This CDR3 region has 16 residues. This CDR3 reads CAWSVTAEIAGGEQYF. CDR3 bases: TGTGCCTGGAGTGTAACAGCGGAGATTGCCGGGGGCGAGCAGTACTTC.

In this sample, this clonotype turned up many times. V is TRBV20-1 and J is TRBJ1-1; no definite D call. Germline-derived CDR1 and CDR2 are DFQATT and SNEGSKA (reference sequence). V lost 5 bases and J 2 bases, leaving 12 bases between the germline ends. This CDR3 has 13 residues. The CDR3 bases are TGCAGTGCTCCGGGTCGGGCTAACACTGAAGCTTTCTTT. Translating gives CSAPGRANTEAFF.

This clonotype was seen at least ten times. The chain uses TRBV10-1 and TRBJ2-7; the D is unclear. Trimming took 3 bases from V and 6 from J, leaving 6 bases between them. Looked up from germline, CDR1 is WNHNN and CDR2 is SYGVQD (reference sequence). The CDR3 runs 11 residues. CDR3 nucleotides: TGCGCCAGCAGTGATGGTTCCGAGCAGTACTTC. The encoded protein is CASSDGSEQYF.

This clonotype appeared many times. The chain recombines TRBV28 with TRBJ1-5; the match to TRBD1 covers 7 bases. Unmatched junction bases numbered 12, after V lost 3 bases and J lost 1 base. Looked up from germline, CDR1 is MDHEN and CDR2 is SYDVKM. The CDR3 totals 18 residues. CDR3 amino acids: CASSFATGAFVSNQPQHF. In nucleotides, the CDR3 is TGTGCCAGCAGTTTCGCAACAGGGGCGTTTGTAAGCAATCAGCCCCAGCATTTT.